The T cell receptor beta chain under discussion was sequenced for a study of T cell responses to AZD1222 COVID-19 vaccine. General study findings and limits: With dominance at 160-218 and 743-854, vaccine-associated CD4 TCRs spanned spike. The donor cohort was predominantly white British with a female majority, and clonal diversity may have been underestimated. Only a handful of AZD1222 recipients were seropositive at baseline. There were repertoire samples only from the period after the peak T cell response.

Sequencing used immunoSEQ multiplex PCR; TCRdb keeps in-frame clones, though not all of them. The table has 100,000 to 130,000 clones, approximately 90% seen once; the top ten hold 4.5% to 6%. A note on this clone: Its antigen is unidentified.

Specimen: peripheral blood, collected 28 days after the second AZD1222 dose. This TCR was recovered from an adult who received the AZD1222 COVID-19 vaccine.

This CDR3 is CASSQDLPGSGQFF. As DNA, the CDR3 is TGTGCCAGCAGCCAAGATTTACCGGGGAGTGGGCAGTTCTTC. The chain has TRBV4-2 and TRBJ2-1; maybe TRBD2 (5 bases). Germline V lookup: CDR1 LGHNA, CDR2 YNFKEQ. CDR3 length equals 14 residues. Trimming cost V 0 bases and J 12 bases, with 15 bases left between them.